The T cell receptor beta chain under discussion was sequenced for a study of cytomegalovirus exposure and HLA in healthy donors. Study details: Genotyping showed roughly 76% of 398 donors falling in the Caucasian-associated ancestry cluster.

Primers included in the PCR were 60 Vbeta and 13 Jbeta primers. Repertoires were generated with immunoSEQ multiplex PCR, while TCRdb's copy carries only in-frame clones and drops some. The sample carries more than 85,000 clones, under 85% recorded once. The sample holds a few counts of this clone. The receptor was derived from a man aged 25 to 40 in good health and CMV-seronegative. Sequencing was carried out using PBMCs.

This CDR3 is CASRPRDSPLKGNTIYF. The DNA for the CDR3 is TGTGCCAGCAGGCCTAGGGACAGTCCTCTGAAAGGAAACACCATATATTTT. The V gene is TRBV2, the J gene TRBJ1-3; 7 bases fit TRBD1. The CDR3 has 17 amino acids. CDR1 and CDR2 (germline): SNHLY, FYNNEI. Trimming cost V 6 bases and J 4 bases; bases outside gene matches: 15.